The 16 T cell receptor beta chains below come from one sample, sequenced in a study of neurological immune-mediated disorders. TCRdb ran MiXCR on the 5' RACE reads and lists one entry per CDR3 protein. There are 53,000 or so distinct CDR3 sequences in the sample; roughly an eighth occur only once, and about 10% lies in the top ten. The specimen sequenced was PBMCs. The receptors originated from a woman aged 55-75 years with HTLV-1-associated myelopathy (HAM/TSP).

This clonotype was recorded many times. The CDR3 sequence: CASSDYEQYF. The CDR3 DNA sequence: TGTGCCAGCAGTGACTACGAGCAGTACTTC. The gene calls are TRBV6-1 and TRBJ2-7; D is unresolved. This CDR3 comprises 10 residues. Trimming took off 3 bases at V and 3 bases at J, with 0 bases between the two ends. In germline, CDR1 is MNHNS, CDR2 SASEGT.

This clonotype was seen at least ten times. The chain couples TRBV5-1 to TRBJ2-3; 11 bases match TRBD2. V was pared by 3 bases and J by 0 bases, with 0 bases of the junction left unmatched. CDR1 is SGHRS and CDR2 is YFSETQ in the germline V gene. The CDR3 has 15 amino acids. The CDR3 loop reads CASSWTSGSTDTQYF. Written as DNA, the CDR3 is TGCGCCAGCAGCTGGACTAGCGGGAGCACAGATACGCAGTATTTT.

With regard to this clonotype: A much bigger clone sits one base away, suggesting this may be a read error. No conserved phenylalanine or tryptophan ends this CDR3, so it is likely a read error. This sequence joins TRBV6-6 and TRBJ2-7; D not certain. Germline V lookup: CDR1 MNHNY, CDR2 SVGAGI (reference sequence). Trimming took off 0 bases at V and 2 bases at J, with 5 bases between the two ends. The CDR3 contains 13 residues. CDR3 sequence reads: CASSYSRTYEQYL. DNA for the CDR3: TGTGCCAGCAGTTACTCTCGCACCTACGAGCAGTACCTC.

The genes are TRBV7-8 and TRBJ2-3, with TRBD2 matching 8 bases. Trimming at V came to 7 bases and at J to 2 bases, leaving 11 bases not matched to a gene. The germline V gene encodes CDR1 SGHVS and CDR2 FQNEAQ. The CDR3 is made up of 16 amino acids. CDR3 amino acids: CASNSRGGRPTDTQYF. CDR3 coding DNA: TGTGCCAGCAACTCCCGGGGCGGGAGGCCCACAGATACGCAGTATTTT.

This clonotype was counted at least ten times. The CDR3 spells CASSQDELGGEQYF. The CDR3 DNA follows: TGTGCCAGCAGCCAAGATGAATTAGGGGGCGAGCAGTACTTC. This chain uses TRBV3-1 with TRBJ2-7, with a tentative D call TRBD1 (6 bases). Germline V gene lookup returns CDR1 LGHDT and CDR2 YNNKEL (reference sequence). Trimming cost V 0 bases and J 6 bases, with 12 bases left between them. This CDR3 has 14 amino acids.

This clonotype was detected many times. The rearrangement links TRBV5-1 to TRBJ2-5; D not resolved. CDR1 and CDR2 from the germline V gene are SGHRS and YFSETQ. Trimming shortened V by 5 bases and J by 0 bases, and 17 bases separated the two germline ends. The CDR3 runs 16 residues. The CDR3 sequence: CASRARPQTNQETQYF. In DNA, the CDR3 is TGCGCCAGCAGAGCCAGGCCACAGACCAACCAAGAGACCCAGTACTTC.

This clonotype was counted many times. The V gene is TRBV20-1, the J gene TRBJ2-7, with a tentative D call TRBD2 (5 bases). Trimming pared 4 bases from V and 3 bases from J, leaving 22 bases between. CDR3 length: 16 amino acids. From germline, CDR1 is DFQATT and CDR2 SNEGSKA (reference sequence). CDR3 loop: CSAITGTRARDYEQYF. DNA for the CDR3: TGCAGTGCTATTACGGGCACGAGGGCGAGGGACTACGAGCAGTACTTC.

The V and J genes are TRBV10-2 and TRBJ1-5; perhaps TRBD1 as D (5 bases). V shed 0 bases and J shed 6 bases, with 9 bases lying between them. This CDR3 region has 14 residues. The germline CDR1 and CDR2 sequences are WSHSY and SAAADI. CDR3 DNA sequence: TGCGCCAGCAGTGAGTCGGGGGGAGGTCAGCCCCAGCATTTT. Amino acids: CASSESGGGQPQHF.

This clonotype was detected only a few times. This chain uses TRBV2 with TRBJ2-5, with D tentatively TRBD1 (5 bases). The V end lost 7 bases, the J end lost 7 bases, and 19 bases lay between the germline ends. There are 14 residues in the CDR3. CDR1 and CDR2 (germline): SNHLY, FYNNEI. The CDR3 bases are TGTGCCAGCACTTCCTTAGACAGCACGGGGACCCAGTACTTC. Translating it yields CASTSLDSTGTQYF.

This clonotype was recorded at least ten times. The V gene is TRBV5-1, the J gene TRBJ2-7; D is unclear. Germline-derived CDR1 and CDR2 are SGHRS and YFSETQ. V lost 0 bases and J 7 bases, leaving 14 bases between the germline ends. The CDR3 spans 14 residues. CDR3 nucleotides: TGCGCCAGCAGCTTGGAGGGCTGGAACGAGGAGCAGTACTTC. It specifies CASSLEGWNEEQYF.

This clonotype showed up many times. The chain combines TRBV10-2 with TRBJ1-4; D is perhaps TRBD1 (5 bases). Germline lookup yields CDR1 WSHSY and CDR2 SAAADI. This CDR3 has 14 residues. V was shortened by 9 bases and J by 3 bases, with 14 bases between the two germline ends. The CDR3 spells CASMGETPNEKLFF. The DNA for the CDR3 is TGCGCCAGTATGGGGGAAACCCCTAATGAAAAACTGTTTTTT.

This clonotype occurred many times. The chain has TRBV7-2 and TRBJ1-2, with D tentatively TRBD1 (6 bases). Germline values: CDR1 SGHTA, CDR2 FQGNSA. V dropped 4 bases and J dropped 3 bases, with 12 bases sitting between them. The CDR3 consists of 14 residues. The CDR3 here is CASSWVSGDYGYTF. The CDR3 DNA sequence: TGTGCCAGCAGCTGGGTTTCAGGGGACTATGGCTACACCTTC.

In its sample, this clonotype was seen many times. The chain links TRBV7-8 to TRBJ2-3; no clear D gene. The CDR3 length is 13 residues. CDR1 is SGHVS, CDR2 FQNEAQ, per germline. V shed 2 bases and J shed 8 bases, with 11 bases lying between them. Here the CDR3 reads CASSLSGGITQYF. DNA of the CDR3: TGTGCCAGCAGCTTAAGTGGTGGTATTACGCAGTATTTT.

This clonotype appeared many times. The rearrangement joins TRBV12-3 or TRBV12-4 to TRBJ2-1; D is perhaps TRBD1 or TRBD2 (5 bases each). V was trimmed by 0 bases and J by 10 bases, leaving 10 bases between them. The CDR3 length is 13 residues. The CDR3 here is CASSLASGREQFF. The DNA of the CDR3 is TGTGCCAGCAGTTTAGCGTCGGGGCGGGAGCAGTTCTTC.

In its sample, this clonotype was seen many times. V usage is TRBV27 and J usage is TRBJ2-5, with 9 bases fitting TRBD2. V dropped 3 bases and J dropped 2; count of bases not matched to a gene: 13. Germline V gene sequence: CDR1 MNHEY, CDR2 SMNVEV (reference sequence). The CDR3 is 18 amino acids. In nucleotides, the CDR3 is TGTGCCAGCAGTTTTCAGGGGAACGCGGGAGGGCGACAAGAGACCCAGTACTTC. Amino acids: CASSFQGNAGGRQETQYF.

This clonotype was detected ten times or more. The J gene is TRBJ1-5, the V gene TRBV3-1; D is possibly TRBD1 (5 bases). The CDR3 runs 18 residues. The V end lost 1 base, the J end lost 4 bases, and 20 bases lay between the germline ends. CDR1 is LGHDT and CDR2 is YNNKEL in the germline V gene (reference sequence). In DNA, the CDR3 is TGTGCCAGCAGCCAAGGGTCCGTCGGTCGGGGGACGAATCAGCCCCAGCATTTT. This translates into CASSQGSVGRGTNQPQHF.